The 21 T cell receptor beta chains given below trace back to one sample, sequenced in a study of cytomegalovirus exposure and HLA in healthy donors. PCR involved 60 Vbeta and 13 Jbeta primers. TCRdb keeps only in-frame clones here, not all; method: immunoSEQ multiplex PCR. Here the sample spans 100,000 to 150,000 clones, approximately 71% being singletons. The sequencing sample was made of PBMCs. The receptor source for this set is a woman in her forties or fifties in good health and CMV-seronegative.

The rearrangement uses TRBV11-2 and TRBJ2-2, with 7 bases fitting TRBD1. This CDR3 has 13 residues. Trimming cost V 4 bases and J 9 bases; bases outside gene matches: 5. The V gene's germline CDR1 is SGHAT and CDR2 FQNNGV. CDR3 coding DNA: TGTGCCAGCAGCTCACAAGGGGGCCGGGAGCTGTTTTTT. Its protein product is CASSSQGGRELFF.

The CDR3 is CASSPGQPQPQHF. The CDR3 DNA is TGTGCCAGCTCCCCGGGACAGCCGCAGCCCCAGCATTTT. The chain employs TRBV18 and TRBJ1-5, with TRBD1 identical over 7 bases. With V trimmed by 6 bases and J by 7 bases, 6 bases remained unmatched. Germline V gene sequence: CDR1 KGHSH, CDR2 LQKENI. This CDR3 contains 13 residues. The variable domain in full, completed from reference TRBV18 and TRBJ1-5, reads NAGVMQNPRHLVRRRGQEARLRCSPMKGHSHVYWYRQLPEEGLKFMVYLQKENIIDESGMPKERFSAEFPKEGPSILRIQQVVRGDSAAYFCASSPGQPQPQHFGDGTRLSIL.

The chain couples TRBV21-1 to TRBJ2-3; the table's D call, TRBD1, has no DNA check behind it. TRBV21-1 counts as a pseudogene. The CDR3 has 15 residues. The CDR3 here is CASSKVVRGTDTQYF. DNA of the CDR3: TGTGCCAGCAGCAAAGTGGTCAGGGGTACAGATACGCAGTATTTT.

The rearrangement uses TRBV7-9 and TRBJ2-3; maybe TRBD2 (5 bases). Germline V CDR1 and CDR2: SEHNR, FQNEAQ (reference sequence). This CDR3 has 15 amino acids. V gave up 4 bases and J gave up 1 base, with 12 bases separating them. CDR3 residues: CASSWASPRTDTQYF. CDR3 nucleotides: TGTGCCAGCAGCTGGGCTAGCCCCCGCACAGATACGCAGTATTTT.

The chain joins TRBV9 to TRBJ2-3; TRBD2 aligns across 8 bases. V lost 0 bases and J lost 2; bases outside the gene matches: 5. This CDR3 is built from 16 residues. CDR1 SGDLS and CDR2 YYNGEE come from the germline V gene. CDR3 sequence: CASSVGERGPTDTQYF. DNA of the CDR3: TGTGCCAGCAGCGTAGGCGAGCGGGGGCCCACAGATACGCAGTATTTT.

This chain uses TRBV2 with TRBJ2-2; 7 bases agree with TRBD1. The CDR3 runs 14 residues. Germline V CDR1 and CDR2: SNHLY, FYNNEI. V shed 8 bases and J 4 bases; nucleotides not matched to a gene: 7. CDR3 nucleotides: TGTGCCAGCGGCGCACAGGGGACCACCGGGGAGCTGTTTTTT. Its protein product is CASGAQGTTGELFF.

V gene TRBV11-2 combines with J gene TRBJ2-2, with 13 bases lining up with TRBD2. The CDR3 has 17 residues. CDR1 is SGHAT, CDR2 FQNNGV, per germline. Unmatched junction bases numbered 8, after V lost 4 bases and J lost 6 bases. CDR3 residues: CASSSTRTSGSAGELFF. The CDR3 bases are TGTGCCAGCAGCTCCACTCGGACTAGCGGGAGTGCCGGGGAGCTGTTTTTT.

This clone showed up just a few times. The rearrangement joins TRBV9 to TRBJ2-2, with 8 bases that match TRBD1. The CDR3 is 15 amino acids. Germline V gene lookup returns CDR1 SGDLS and CDR2 YYNGEE. With 0 bases clipped from V and 3 bases from J, the junction kept 1 base outside the gene matches. DNA of the CDR3: TGTGCCAGCAGCGTAGGGACAGGGTACACCGGGGAGCTGTTTTTT. Translated, it gives CASSVGTGYTGELFF.

The chain employs TRBV7-9 and TRBJ2-1, with 9 bases lining up with TRBD2. The germline V gene has CDR1 SEHNR and CDR2 FQNEAQ (reference sequence). The CDR3 has 15 amino acids. The V gene end was trimmed by 3 bases and the J gene end by 5 bases; junction bases not matched to a gene: 5. In DNA form, the CDR3 reads TGTGCCAGCAGCTTCGGGCTAGCGGGAAACAATGAGCAGTTCTTC. It codes for CASSFGLAGNNEQFF.

The CDR3 loop is CASSVDRDYEQYF. The DNA of the CDR3 is TGTGCCAGCAGCGTGGACAGGGACTACGAGCAGTACTTC. This rearrangement joins TRBV5-6 to TRBJ2-7, with TRBD1 matching over 8 bases. Germline V gene sequence: CDR1 SGHDT, CDR2 YYEEEE. This CDR3 has 13 residues. After removal of 4 bases from V and 3 bases from J, the junction contained 3 bases not matched to a gene.

The chain combines TRBV11-2 with TRBJ2-7; possibly TRBD2 for D (7 bases). Germline V gives CDR1 SGHAT, CDR2 FQNNGV. The CDR3 spans 18 residues. V gave up 4 bases and J gave up 5 bases, with 27 bases separating them. The CDR3 region is CASSSRGGLYRESHEQYF. CDR3 DNA: TGTGCCAGCAGCTCTCGCGGGGGCCTCTACAGAGAGAGCCACGAGCAGTACTTC.

This chain connects TRBV27 to TRBJ2-7; 10 positions agree with TRBD2. The CDR3 totals 15 residues. The V gene's germline CDR1 is MNHEY and CDR2 SMNVEV (reference sequence). V dropped 6 bases and J dropped 6; count of bases not matched to a gene: 11. DNA of the CDR3: TGTGCCAGCAGAAACAGGGCTAGCGGGAGCGGCGAGCAGTACTTC. Protein product: CASRNRASGSGEQYF.

The chain has TRBV5-1 and TRBJ2-3; D gene ambiguous. With 5 bases removed from V and 2 bases from J, the gap between germline ends came to 9 bases. CDR3 length: 13 amino acids. Germline V gene data show CDR1 as SGHRS and CDR2 as YFSETQ. CDR3: CASRRSYTDTQYF. DNA of the CDR3: TGCGCCAGCAGGAGGTCATACACAGATACGCAGTATTTT.

This clone was counted between two and nine times. The chain combines TRBV7-9 with TRBJ2-3; a weak D match, TRBD1 (7 bases). Germline V gene lookup returns CDR1 SEHNR and CDR2 FQNEAQ (reference sequence). With 5 bases removed from V and 6 bases from J, the gap between germline ends came to 18 bases. The CDR3 runs to 15 residues. The CDR3 coding sequence is TGTGCCAGCAGCAGAGAGGAGGGGGCGGCCGATACGCAGTATTTT. Translation: CASSREEGAADTQYF.

This chain uses TRBV4-1 with TRBJ1-5; perhaps TRBD1 as D (6 bases). Germline V lookup: CDR1 MGHRA, CDR2 YSYEKL. This CDR3 comprises 21 residues. V was pared by 0 bases and J by 2 bases, with 26 bases between. This CDR3 reads CASSQDDSVFEGDDGNQPQHF. Here the CDR3 DNA reads TGCGCCAGCAGCCAAGACGACAGCGTGTTTGAGGGGGATGATGGCAATCAGCCCCAGCATTTT.

This clone has just one count. The V and J genes are TRBV19 and TRBJ2-1; 12 bases agree with TRBD2. The CDR3 runs 13 residues. The junction had 4 bases not matched to a gene; V was cut back by 7 bases and J by 9 bases. Germline lookup yields CDR1 LNHDA and CDR2 SQIVND (reference sequence). In DNA form, the CDR3 reads TGTGCCAGTACTAGCGGGAGGGGACTTGAGCAGTTCTTC. This gives the protein CASTSGRGLEQFF.

J is TRBJ2-7 and V is TRBV21-1; TRBD1 was called by the table and not checked on the DNA. TRBV21-1 is a documented pseudogene. The CDR3 contains 16 residues. The CDR3 spells CASSKQKTDIYYEQYF. The CDR3 nucleotides are TGTGCCAGCAGCAAACAAAAGACGGACATTTACTACGAGCAGTACTTC.

V usage is TRBV7-6 and J usage is TRBJ1-5; 7 nucleotides agree with TRBD1. V trimming: 1 base; J trimming: 7 bases; junction bases outside the gene matches: 7. There are 15 residues in the CDR3. Germline-derived CDR1 and CDR2 are SGHVS and FNYEAQ. The DNA of the CDR3 is TGTGCCAGCAGCTTAGGGGACAGAGCTGAACAGCCCCAGCATTTT. Its translation: CASSLGDRAEQPQHF. Full variable domain (missing parts from reference TRBV7-6 and TRBJ1-5): GAGVSQSPRYKVTKRGQDVALRCDPISGHVSLYWYRQALGQGPEFLTYFNYEAQQDKSGLPNDRFSAERPEGSISTLTIQRTEQRDSAMYRCASSLGDRAEQPQHFGDGTRLSIL.

The V call is TRBV27, the J call TRBJ2-7, with D maybe TRBD1 (6 bases). The CDR3 length is 14 residues. V was trimmed by 5 bases and J by 1 base, leaving 12 bases between them. Germline V CDR1 and CDR2: MNHEY, SMNVEV (reference sequence). DNA for the CDR3: TGTGCCAGCAGTCTGACAGGATTATCCTACGAGCAGTACTTC. This translates into CASSLTGLSYEQYF.

The V and J genes are TRBV7-3 and TRBJ2-3, with 8 positions matching TRBD2. Germline V CDR1 and CDR2: SGHTA, FQGTGA. The CDR3 consists of 15 residues. With 5 bases clipped from V and 0 bases from J, the junction kept 4 bases outside the gene matches. This CDR3 is CASSLSGSSTDTQYF. Written as DNA, the CDR3 is TGTGCCAGCAGCCTAAGCGGGAGTAGCACAGATACGCAGTATTTT.

This chain joins TRBV11-3 and TRBJ2-1; 7 nucleotides match TRBD2. Germline V gene data show CDR1 as SGHNT and CDR2 as YENEEA. The CDR3 length is 17 residues. V lost 5 bases, J lost 4 bases, and 14 bases stayed unmatched. In DNA, the CDR3 is TGTGCCAGCAGCCTCCGGGTTGCTAGCGGATCTTACAATGAGCAGTTCTTC. Translation gives CASSLRVASGSYNEQFF.